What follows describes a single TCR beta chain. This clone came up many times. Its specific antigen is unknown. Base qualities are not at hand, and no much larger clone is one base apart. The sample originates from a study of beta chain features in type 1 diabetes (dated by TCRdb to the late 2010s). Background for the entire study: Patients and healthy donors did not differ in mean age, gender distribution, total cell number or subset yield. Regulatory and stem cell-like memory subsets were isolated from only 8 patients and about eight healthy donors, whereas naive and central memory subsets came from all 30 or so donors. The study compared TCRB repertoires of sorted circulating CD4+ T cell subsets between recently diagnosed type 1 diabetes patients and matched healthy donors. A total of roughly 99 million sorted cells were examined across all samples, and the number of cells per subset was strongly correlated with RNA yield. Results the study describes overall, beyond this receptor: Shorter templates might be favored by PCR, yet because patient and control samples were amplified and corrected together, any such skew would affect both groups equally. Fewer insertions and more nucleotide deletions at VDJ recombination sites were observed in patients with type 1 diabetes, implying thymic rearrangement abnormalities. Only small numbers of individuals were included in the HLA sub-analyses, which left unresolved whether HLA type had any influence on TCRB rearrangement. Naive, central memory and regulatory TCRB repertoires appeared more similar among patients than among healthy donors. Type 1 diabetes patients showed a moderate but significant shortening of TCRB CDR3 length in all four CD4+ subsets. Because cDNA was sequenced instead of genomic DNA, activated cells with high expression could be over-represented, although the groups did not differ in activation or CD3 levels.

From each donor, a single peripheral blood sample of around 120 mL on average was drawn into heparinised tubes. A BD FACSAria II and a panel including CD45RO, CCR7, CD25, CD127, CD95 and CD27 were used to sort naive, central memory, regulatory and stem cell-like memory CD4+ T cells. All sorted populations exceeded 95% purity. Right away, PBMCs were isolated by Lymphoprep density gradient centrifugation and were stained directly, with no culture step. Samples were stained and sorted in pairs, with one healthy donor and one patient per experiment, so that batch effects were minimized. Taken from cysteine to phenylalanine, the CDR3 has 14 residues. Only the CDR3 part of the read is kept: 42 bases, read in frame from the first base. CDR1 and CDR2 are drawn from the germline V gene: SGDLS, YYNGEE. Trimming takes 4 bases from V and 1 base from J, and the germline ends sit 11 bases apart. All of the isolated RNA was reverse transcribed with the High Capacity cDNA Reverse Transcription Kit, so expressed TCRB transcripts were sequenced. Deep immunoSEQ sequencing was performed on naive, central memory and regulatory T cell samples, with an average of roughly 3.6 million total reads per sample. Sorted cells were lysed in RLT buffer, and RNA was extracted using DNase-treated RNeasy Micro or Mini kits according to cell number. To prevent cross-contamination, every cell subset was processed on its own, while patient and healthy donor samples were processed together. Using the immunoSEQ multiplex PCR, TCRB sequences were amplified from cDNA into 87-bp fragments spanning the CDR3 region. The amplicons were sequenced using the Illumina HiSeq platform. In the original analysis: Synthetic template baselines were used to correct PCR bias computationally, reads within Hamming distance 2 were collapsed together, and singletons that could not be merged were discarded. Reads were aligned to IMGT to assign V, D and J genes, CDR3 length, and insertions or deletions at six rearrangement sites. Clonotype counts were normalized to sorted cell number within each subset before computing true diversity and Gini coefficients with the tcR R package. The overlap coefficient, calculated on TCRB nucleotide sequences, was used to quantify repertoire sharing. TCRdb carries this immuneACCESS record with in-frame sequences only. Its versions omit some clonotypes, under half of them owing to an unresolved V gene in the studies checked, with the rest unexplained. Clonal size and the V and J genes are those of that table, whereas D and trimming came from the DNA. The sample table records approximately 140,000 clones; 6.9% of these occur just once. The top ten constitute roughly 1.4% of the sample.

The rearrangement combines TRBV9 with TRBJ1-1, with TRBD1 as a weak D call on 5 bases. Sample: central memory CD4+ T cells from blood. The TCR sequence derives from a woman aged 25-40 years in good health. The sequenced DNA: TGTGCCAGCAGCCTCCGGGGGGAGAACACTGAAGCTTTCTTT. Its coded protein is CASSLRGENTEAFF.